This T cell receptor (beta chain) was sequenced in a study of cytomegalovirus exposure and HLA in healthy donors. The CDR3 totals 15 residues. With V trimmed by 7 bases and J by 4 bases, 11 bases remained unmatched. Germline CDR1 LNHDA, CDR2 SQIVND (reference sequence). The study ran its PCR with 60 Vbeta and 13 Jbeta primers. Produced via immunoSEQ multiplex PCR; TCRdb's table is partial and in-frame only. This sample has some 150,000 clones, with about 74% found just once. The chain links TRBV19 to TRBJ1-2; 8 bases line up with TRBD1. The specimen sequenced was PBMCs. The origin of this receptor is a woman aged 50 to 65 in good health and CMV-seronegative. DNA of the CDR3: TGTGCCAGTACCATGGGACAGGAGTTCGCCTATGGCTACACCTTC. It is translated as CASTMGQEFAYGYTF.